A selection of T cell receptor beta chains follows, all from one sample in a study of regulatory T cells in long-lasting Graves disease. MiXCR, run by TCRdb on the multiplex PCR reads, gives a single entry per CDR3 protein. The repertoire consists of 420,000 or so distinct CDR3 sequences, with about a sixth occurring once and the leading ten covering 23%. This same sample was also part of a study on T cells in Graves' hyperthyroidism and ophthalmopathy.

The sample was peripheral blood mononuclear cells (PBMCs), taken at new diagnosis, from a patient treated with antithyroid drugs. All receptors come from a woman between 18 and 30 years old with Graves disease. Each CDR3 is given with its conserved first and last residue. Each record gives: V gene, J gene, clone size, D gene, CDR3 length, CDR3 DNA, CDR3 protein. D genes are given only for firm matches. Not all rows give a size; the values are once, few, many and, for expanded clones, a class.

TRBV27	TRBJ2-7	few	NA	13	TGTGCCAGCAGTTACGGGGGGCACTACGAGCAGTACTTC	CASSYGGHYEQYF
TRBV28	TRBJ2-5	many	NA	16	TGTGCCAGCAGTTTGACCATGGGGTTAGGGATGGAGACCCAGTACTTC	CASSLTMGLGMETQYF
TRBV30	TRBJ2-1	few	TRBD1	12	TGTGCCTGGAAGGGACAGCCCAATGAGCAGTTCTTC	CAWKGQPNEQFF
TRBV19	TRBJ1-5	NA	TRBD1	16	TGTGCCACCAAAGGTCCCAGGGGGGATATCCATCAGCCCCAGCATTTT	CATKGPRGDIHQPQHF
TRBV29-1	TRBJ2-3	NA	NA	14	TGCAGCGTTCCCGAGGAGGTAGCAGCTTATTCGCAGTATTTT	CSVPEEVAAYSQYF
TRBV4-1	TRBJ1-1	NA	NA	15	TGCGCCAGCAGCCAACCGGGACATAGGAACACTGAAGCTTTCTTT	CASSQPGHRNTEAFF
TRBV28	TRBJ2-4	NA	NA	12	TGTGCCAGCAGTTTTTCCCTTTCCCCTCAGTACTTC	CASSFSLSPQYF
TRBV11-1	TRBJ1-1	NA	NA	14	TGTGCCAGCAGCTTAGTCCAGGGAAGCACTGAAGCTTTCTTT	CASSLVQGSTEAFF
TRBV5-1	TRBJ1-1	NA	NA	15	TGCGCCAGCAGCTTGGCTGCGACAGTGAACACTGAAGCTTTCTTT	CASSLAATVNTEAFF
TRBV19	TRBJ1-1	NA	NA	14	TGTGCCAGTAATTCTCTCGACACGCCCACTGAAGCTTTCTTT	CASNSLDTPTEAFF
TRBV7-9	TRBJ2-7	NA	NA	12	TGTGCCAGCAGCGCAGGGGACTACGAGCAGTACTTC	CASSAGDYEQYF
TRBV20-1	TRBJ2-4	many	TRBD2	15	TGCAGTGCGATAGGGACTAGCTTAGCCAAAAACATTCAGTACTTC	CSAIGTSLAKNIQYF
TRBV7-3	TRBJ2-1	many	TRBD2	15	TGTGCCAGCAGCTTAGAGGCGCGGGAGTGGAATGAGCAGTTCTTC	CASSLEAREWNEQFF
TRBV2	TRBJ1-6	NA	TRBD1	16	TGTGCCAGCGGGAGACAGGGGGAATTGAATAATTCACCCCTCCACTTT	CASGRQGELNNSPLHF
TRBV2	TRBJ2-1	many	NA	14	TGTGCCAGCAGTGTCCGGGGTTGGGGCAATGAGCAGTTCTTC	CASSVRGWGNEQFF
TRBV7-2	TRBJ2-7	many	TRBD2	13	TGTGCCAGCAGCCCTAGCGGTGGCTACGAGCAGTACTTC	CASSPSGGYEQYF
TRBV7-8	TRBJ2-5	NA	NA	13	TGTGCCAGCACCCGACAAAGAGGAGAGACCCAGTACTTC	CASTRQRGETQYF
TRBV30	TRBJ1-4	NA	TRBD1	14	TGTGCCTGGAGTCCCGGGACAGGGGATGAAAAACTGTTTTTT	CAWSPGTGDEKLFF
TRBV24-1	TRBJ2-1	few	TRBD1	15	TGTGCCACCAGTCGGTCGGGACAGGGGATCGATGAGCAGTTCTTC	CATSRSGQGIDEQFF
TRBV20-1	TRBJ2-7	NA	TRBD2	17	TGCAGTGCTGAATGGCTAGCGGGACCTTTAGGCGTCTACGAGCAGTACTTC	CSAEWLAGPLGVYEQYF
TRBV27	TRBJ2-3	NA	TRBD2	21	TGTGCCAGCAGTTACAACCCCCTAGCGGGAGCTCTAGATAGAAACACAGATACGCAGTATTTT	CASSYNPLAGALDRNTDTQYF
TRBV2	TRBJ1-2	few	NA	13	TGTGCCAGCAGTGTTTCTGGAGGGCAGGGCTACACCTTC	CASSVSGGQGYTF
TRBV28	TRBJ2-1	few	NA	16	TGTGCCAGCAGTGGGGGGCTAGCAAGGGAAGATCTGGAGCAGTTCTTC	CASSGGLAREDLEQFF
TRBV2	TRBJ1-2	NA	NA	13	TGTGCCAGCGGCTTACGAGGGAACTATGGCTACACCTTC	CASGLRGNYGYTF
TRBV28	TRBJ1-6	NA	NA	16	TGTGCCAGCAGTTCCGGGGCTGGAGGGGGTAGATCACCCCTCCACTTT	CASSSGAGGGRSPLHF
TRBV6-1	TRBJ2-7	many	NA	13	TGTGCCAGTATAACGAACAACTTTTACGAGCAGTACTTC	CASITNNFYEQYF
TRBV6-2/TRBV6-3	TRBJ1-1	many	TRBD1	18	TGTGCCAGCAGTTACCTTCCGGGACAGGGGCGCCAGAACACTGAAGCTTTCTTT	CASSYLPGQGRQNTEAFF
TRBV5-1	TRBJ2-2	many	NA	16	TGCGCCAGCAGCCTGGGGAGCGGCGCGAACACCGGGGAGCTGTTTTTT	CASSLGSGANTGELFF
TRBV20-1	TRBJ2-5	many	NA	13	TGCAGTGCCACTCTTTCCGGGTTGGGGGGCCAGTACTTC	CSATLSGLGGQYF
TRBV14	TRBJ1-5	NA	TRBD1	18	TGTGCCAGCAGCCAAAAGATCACTCCGGGACAGGGGGCTCAGCCCCAGCATTTT	CASSQKITPGQGAQPQHF
TRBV12-3/TRBV12-4	TRBJ2-7	many	TRBD1	14	TGTGCCAGCAGTGGGACAGGGGACGCGTCCGAGCAGTACTTC	CASSGTGDASEQYF
TRBV7-2	TRBJ2-7	many	NA	13	TGTGCCAGCAGCTTAGCTCCGAACTACGAGCAGTACTTC	CASSLAPNYEQYF
TRBV28	TRBJ2-7	many	NA	14	TGTGCCAGCAGAGCTGCGGGGGCCTTCTACGAGCAGTACTTC	CASRAAGAFYEQYF
TRBV20-1	TRBJ2-1	many	NA	12	TGCAGTGCCCTGGAGTGGAACAATGAGCAGTTCTTC	CSALEWNNEQFF
TRBV6-2/TRBV6-3	TRBJ1-1	few	NA	18	TGTGCCAGCAGCCGAACGGCCGGGGACGGCCCCATGAACACTGAAGCTTTCTTT	CASSRTAGDGPMNTEAFF
TRBV3-1	TRBJ2-5	many	NA	15	TGTGCCAGCAGCCAAGGGGCGGGATTTCAAGAGACCCAGTACTTC	CASSQGAGFQETQYF
TRBV20-1	TRBJ2-7	many	NA	13	TGCAGTGCTAGAGAGGTCTTCGTCTACGAGCAGTACTTC	CSAREVFVYEQYF
TRBV4-1	TRBJ1-1	many	NA	15	TGCGCCAGCAGCCAAGAAACGGGGATGAACACTGAAGCTTTCTTT	CASSQETGMNTEAFF
TRBV6-5	TRBJ2-5	NA	NA	15	TGTGCCAGCAGTTACTCTGGTAGCTCAGTGGAGACCCAGTACTTC	CASSYSGSSVETQYF
TRBV30	TRBJ2-1	many	TRBD2	16	TGTGCCTGGAGTGTAGGGCGGACTAGCGGCTACAATGAGCAGTTCTTC	CAWSVGRTSGYNEQFF
TRBV7-3	TRBJ2-2	NA	TRBD2	15	TGTGCCAGCTCAGCGGGGGACGCGGTAGCCGGGGAGCTGTTTTTT	CASSAGDAVAGELFF
TRBV28	TRBJ2-3	NA	NA	12	TGTGCCAGCATGAGCGGCCGGGATACGCAGTATTTT	CASMSGRDTQYF
TRBV27	TRBJ1-6	NA	TRBD1	14	TGTGCCAGCAGGGATTGGACAGGGGGCTCACCCCTCCACTTT	CASRDWTGGSPLHF
TRBV7-9	TRBJ1-4	many	NA	14	TGTGCCAGCAGACCTCCGGGCTGGGGAGAAAAACTGTTTTTT	CASRPPGWGEKLFF
TRBV12-3/TRBV12-4	TRBJ2-1	many	TRBD2	14	TGTGCCAGCAGTCGACTAGCGGGAGGGTATGAGCAGTTCTTC	CASSRLAGGYEQFF
TRBV5-6	TRBJ2-3	many	NA	13	TGTGCCAGCAGCTTGGACGCCACAGATACGCAGTATTTT	CASSLDATDTQYF
TRBV28	TRBJ1-1	many	NA	15	TGTGCCAGCAGTCCTCACGGTGGATCTATCACTGAAGCTTTCTTT	CASSPHGGSITEAFF
TRBV13	TRBJ2-5	NA	TRBD2	15	TGTGCCAGCAGCTCGAGCGGGAGGGCCCGAGAGACCCAGTACTTC	CASSSSGRARETQYF
TRBV25-1	TRBJ2-3	NA	TRBD2	18	TGTGCCAGCAGTGACCCCCCTAGCGGGCCCTTTTCCACAGATACGCAGTATTTT	CASSDPPSGPFSTDTQYF
TRBV3-1	TRBJ2-1	few	TRBD2	19	TGTGCCAGCAGCCAAGAGGGACTAGCGGGAAAGGGGGCCTACAATGAGCAGTTCTTC	CASSQEGLAGKGAYNEQFF
TRBV20-1	TRBJ2-1	NA	TRBD2	19	TGCAGTGCTAGAGCCCCGGGACTAGCGGACCCCCGGAACTACAATGAGCAGTTCTTC	CSARAPGLADPRNYNEQFF
TRBV6-2/TRBV6-3	TRBJ2-1	many	TRBD2	16	TGTGCCAGCAGTGCGACTAGCGGGAGGGCTTTGGATGAGCAGTTCTTC	CASSATSGRALDEQFF
TRBV10-3	TRBJ2-5	NA	TRBD2	21	TGTGCCACGAGGACTAGCGGGAGTACCCCCCCGGATAGGCGGGCCCAAGAGACCCAGTACTTC	CATRTSGSTPPDRRAQETQYF
TRBV7-6	TRBJ1-5	NA	TRBD1	15	TGTGCCAGCAGCCCGGACAGGGGATGGGCTCAGCCCCAGCATTTT	CASSPDRGWAQPQHF
TRBV28	TRBJ1-2	NA	TRBD1	12	TGTGCCACCCAAGACAGGGACTATGGCTACACCTTC	CATQDRDYGYTF
TRBV12-3/TRBV12-4	TRBJ2-1	many	TRBD2	15	TGTGCCAGCAGTTTTCGTCTAGCGGGCCTCAATGAGCAGTTCTTC	CASSFRLAGLNEQFF
TRBV3-1	TRBJ1-2	many	NA	15	TGTGCCAGCAGCCAAGTAGGGGATAGGAGCTATGGCTACACCTTC	CASSQVGDRSYGYTF
TRBV28	TRBJ1-1	many	NA	18	TGTGCCAGCAGCCCAGATGTTCGGTTGGGCGGGATGAACACTGAAGCTTTCTTT	CASSPDVRLGGMNTEAFF
TRBV2	TRBJ2-2	many	NA	15	TGTGCCAGCAAGGGTAGCGCCTGGAACACCGGGGAGCTGTTTTTT	CASKGSAWNTGELFF